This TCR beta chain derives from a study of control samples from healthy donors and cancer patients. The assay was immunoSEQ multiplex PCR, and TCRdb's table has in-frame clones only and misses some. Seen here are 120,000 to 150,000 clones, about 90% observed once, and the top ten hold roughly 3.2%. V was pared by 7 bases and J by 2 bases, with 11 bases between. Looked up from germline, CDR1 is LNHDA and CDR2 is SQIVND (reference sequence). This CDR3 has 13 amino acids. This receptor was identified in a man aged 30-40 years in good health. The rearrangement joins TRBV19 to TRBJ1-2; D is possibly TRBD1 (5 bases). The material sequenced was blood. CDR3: CASTPGGNYGYTF. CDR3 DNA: TGTGCCAGTACCCCGGGGGGGAACTATGGCTACACCTTC.